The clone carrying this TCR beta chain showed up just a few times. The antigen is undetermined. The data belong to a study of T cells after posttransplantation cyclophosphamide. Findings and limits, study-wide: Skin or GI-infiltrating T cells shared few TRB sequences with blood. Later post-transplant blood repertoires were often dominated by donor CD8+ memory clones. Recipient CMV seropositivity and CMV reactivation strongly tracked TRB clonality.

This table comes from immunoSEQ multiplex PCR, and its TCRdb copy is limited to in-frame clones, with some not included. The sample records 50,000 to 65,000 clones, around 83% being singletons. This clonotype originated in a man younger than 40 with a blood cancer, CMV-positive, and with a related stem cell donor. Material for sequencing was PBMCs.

The CDR3 region has the DNA TGTGCCAGCAGCAAAGGTTTGCGGCTAGCGGGAGACTCCTACAATGAGCAGTTCTTC. This gives the protein CASSKGLRLAGDSYNEQFF. The rearrangement uses TRBV21-1 and TRBJ2-1; whether TRBD2, the table's D call, matches the DNA was not checked. TRBV21-1 corresponds to a pseudogene. CDR3 size: 19 residues.